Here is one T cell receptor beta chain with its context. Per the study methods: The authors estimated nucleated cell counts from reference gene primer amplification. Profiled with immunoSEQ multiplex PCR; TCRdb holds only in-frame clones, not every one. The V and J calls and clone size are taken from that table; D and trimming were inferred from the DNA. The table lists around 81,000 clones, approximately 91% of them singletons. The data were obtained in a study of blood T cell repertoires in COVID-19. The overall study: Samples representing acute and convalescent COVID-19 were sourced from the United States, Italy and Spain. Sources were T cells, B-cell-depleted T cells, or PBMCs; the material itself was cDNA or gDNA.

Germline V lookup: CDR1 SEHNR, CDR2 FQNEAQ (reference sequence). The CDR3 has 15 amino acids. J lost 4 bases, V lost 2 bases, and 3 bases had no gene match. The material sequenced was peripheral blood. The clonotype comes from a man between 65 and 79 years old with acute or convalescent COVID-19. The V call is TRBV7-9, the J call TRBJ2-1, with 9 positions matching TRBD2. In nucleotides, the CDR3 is TGTGCCAGCAGCTTAATAGCGGGGGAATACAATGAGCAGTTCTTC. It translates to CASSLIAGEYNEQFF.